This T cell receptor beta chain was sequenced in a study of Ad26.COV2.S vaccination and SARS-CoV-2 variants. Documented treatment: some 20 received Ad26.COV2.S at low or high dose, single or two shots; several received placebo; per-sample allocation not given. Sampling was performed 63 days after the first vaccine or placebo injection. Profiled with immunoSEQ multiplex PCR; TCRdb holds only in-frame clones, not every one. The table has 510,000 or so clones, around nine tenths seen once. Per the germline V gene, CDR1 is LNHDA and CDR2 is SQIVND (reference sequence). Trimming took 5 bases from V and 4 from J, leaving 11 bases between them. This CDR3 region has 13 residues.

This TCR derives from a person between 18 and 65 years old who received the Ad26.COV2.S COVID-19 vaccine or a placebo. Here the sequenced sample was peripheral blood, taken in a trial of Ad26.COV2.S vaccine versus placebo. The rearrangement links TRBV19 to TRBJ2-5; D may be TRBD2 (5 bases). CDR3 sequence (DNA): TGTGCCAGTAGTGAGGCTCGGGGAGAGACCCAGTACTTC. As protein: CASSEARGETQYF.